Listed below are T cell receptor beta chains from one sample, sequenced in a study of blood T cell repertoires in COVID-19. Only in-frame clones appear in the TCRdb table, and some are missing; sequencing was by immunoSEQ multiplex PCR. The sample yields about 260,000 clones, about 87% seen once. Sequencing was carried out using peripheral blood. These receptors all stem from a woman in her forties or fifties with acute or convalescent COVID-19. The CDR3 runs from the conserved cysteine through the conserved F or W. Fields, in order: J gene, D gene, V gene, CDR3 protein, CDR3 DNA. A D gene is named only where the DNA matches it firmly.

j_gene: TRBJ1-4; d_gene: .; v_gene: TRBV5-1; CDR3aa: CASSLVNGANEKLFF; CDR3nt: TGCGCCAGCAGCTTGGTGAATGGAGCTAATGAAAAACTGTTTTTT
j_gene: TRBJ2-7; d_gene: TRBD1; v_gene: TRBV6-1; CDR3aa: CASSEMAHGQGDHEQYF; CDR3nt: TGTGCCAGCAGTGAAATGGCCCACGGACAGGGAGACCACGAGCAGTACTTC
j_gene: TRBJ1-1; d_gene: TRBD1; v_gene: TRBV6-5; CDR3aa: CASRPNRGLWVAFF; CDR3nt: TGTGCCAGCAGGCCTAACAGGGGCCTTTGGGTAGCTTTCTTT
j_gene: TRBJ1-4; d_gene: .; v_gene: TRBV27; CDR3aa: CASSPLTGISEKLFF; CDR3nt: TGTGCCAGCAGCCCCCTCACAGGGATAAGTGAAAAACTGTTTTTT
j_gene: TRBJ1-2; d_gene: .; v_gene: TRBV7-2; CDR3aa: CASSLDTGRGYGYTF; CDR3nt: TGTGCCAGCAGCTTAGATACAGGGAGAGGCTATGGCTACACCTTC
j_gene: TRBJ2-3; d_gene: TRBD2; v_gene: TRBV24-1; CDR3aa: CATSGARDTQYF; CDR3nt: TGTGCCACTAGCGGGGCCCGGGATACGCAGTATTTT
j_gene: TRBJ2-7; d_gene: TRBD2; v_gene: TRBV29-1; CDR3aa: CSVEFAGLTYEQYF; CDR3nt: TGCAGCGTTGAATTTGCGGGACTAACCTACGAGCAGTACTTC
j_gene: TRBJ1-4; d_gene: .; v_gene: TRBV25-1; CDR3aa: CASSEHNEKLFF; CDR3nt: TGTGCCAGCAGTGAACATAATGAAAAACTGTTTTTT
j_gene: TRBJ2-3; d_gene: TRBD2; v_gene: TRBV3-1/TRBV3-2; CDR3aa: CASSQSREYTDTQYF; CDR3nt: TGTGCCAGCAGCCAGTCGCGGGAGTACACAGATACGCAGTATTTT
j_gene: TRBJ2-1; d_gene: TRBD2; v_gene: TRBV6-6; CDR3aa: CASSNALAGGWFF; CDR3nt: TGTGCCAGCAGTAACGCTCTAGCGGGAGGCTGGTTCTTC
j_gene: TRBJ1-1; d_gene: .; v_gene: TRBV28; CDR3aa: CASRDPGGTEAFF; CDR3nt: TGTGCCAGCAGGGACCCCGGGGGGACTGAAGCTTTCTTT
j_gene: TRBJ2-1; d_gene: TRBD2; v_gene: TRBV4-3; CDR3aa: CASSLAGGRGYNEQFF; CDR3nt: TGCGCCAGCAGCCTTGCCGGCGGGAGGGGGTACAATGAGCAGTTCTTC
j_gene: TRBJ2-7; d_gene: TRBD2; v_gene: TRBV28; CDR3aa: CASRYTPAGGGEQYF; CDR3nt: TGTGCCAGCAGATACACCCCAGCGGGAGGAGGCGAGCAGTACTTC
j_gene: TRBJ1-3; d_gene: TRBD1; v_gene: TRBV28; CDR3aa: CASSTIQGAIGNTIYF; CDR3nt: TGTGCCAGCAGTACGATACAGGGGGCAATTGGAAACACCATATATTTT
j_gene: TRBJ1-2; d_gene: TRBD1; v_gene: TRBV25-1; CDR3aa: CASSGKRDRDYGYTF; CDR3nt: TGTGCCAGCAGCGGGAAGAGGGACAGGGACTATGGCTACACCTTC
j_gene: TRBJ2-1; d_gene: TRBD1; v_gene: TRBV9; CDR3aa: CASSVGQGARGEQFF; CDR3nt: TGTGCCAGCAGCGTTGGACAGGGGGCGCGTGGTGAGCAGTTCTTC
j_gene: TRBJ2-4; d_gene: .; v_gene: TRBV4-3; CDR3aa: CASSQDRRQAKNIQYF; CDR3nt: TGCGCCAGCAGCCAAGATAGGAGGCAAGCCAAAAACATTCAGTACTTC
j_gene: TRBJ1-5; d_gene: .; v_gene: TRBV28; CDR3aa: CASTTRGDGNQPQHF; CDR3nt: TGTGCCAGCACCACTCGGGGGGACGGCAATCAGCCCCAGCATTTT
j_gene: TRBJ2-1; d_gene: TRBD2; v_gene: TRBV19; CDR3aa: CASSVASGLVLNEQFF; CDR3nt: TGTGCCAGTAGTGTCGCTTCGGGACTAGTTCTCAATGAGCAGTTCTTC
j_gene: TRBJ2-7; d_gene: .; v_gene: TRBV6-1; CDR3aa: CASSSGGLNEQYF; CDR3nt: TGTGCCAGCAGTTCGGGGGGCCTGAACGAGCAGTACTTC